This is a list of T cell receptor beta chains from one sample in a study of T-cell reconstitution after alpha-beta-depleted transplantation in children. Each CDR3 protein gets one entry after TCRdb re-called the PCR reads with MiXCR. The table lists hundreds of thousands of distinct CDR3 sequences, approximately 17% of them singletons. The sequenced sample was PBMCs from the stem cell graft donor, obtained from the stem cell graft. These receptor sequences come from a human donor who donated a stem cell graft to a child with acute myeloid leukemia. CDR3s include the opening cysteine and the closing phenylalanine or tryptophan. A D gene is named only where the DNA matches it firmly. The listing skips clone size in some rows; elsewhere it reads once, few, many or a size class.

V gene: TRBV27
clone size: many
D gene: -
J gene: TRBJ2-7
CDR3 protein: CASSFGPSVGEQYF
CDR3 DNA: TGTGCCAGCAGTTTCGGACCGTCCGTAGGCGAGCAGTACTTC

V gene: TRBV20-1
clone size: -
D gene: TRBD1
J gene: TRBJ2-1
CDR3 protein: CSARGGTGRYNEQFF
CDR3 DNA: TGCAGTGCTAGAGGTGGGACAGGGAGGTACAATGAGCAGTTCTTC

V gene: TRBV12-3/TRBV12-4
clone size: many
D gene: TRBD1
J gene: TRBJ1-1
CDR3 protein: CASKGRGHTEAFF
CDR3 DNA: TGTGCCAGCAAGGGCAGGGGGCACACTGAAGCTTTCTTT

V gene: TRBV20-1
clone size: many
D gene: -
J gene: TRBJ2-3
CDR3 protein: CSARDPTHTDTQYF
CDR3 DNA: TGCAGTGCTAGAGACCCTACCCACACAGATACGCAGTATTTT

V gene: TRBV15
clone size: many
D gene: -
J gene: TRBJ1-5
CDR3 protein: CATSGQDQPQHF
CDR3 DNA: TGTGCCACCAGCGGGCAAGATCAGCCCCAGCATTTT

V gene: TRBV20-1
clone size: few
D gene: -
J gene: TRBJ1-1
CDR3 protein: CSARDLAGVTEAFF
CDR3 DNA: TGCAGTGCTAGAGACCTAGCAGGGGTTACTGAAGCTTTCTTT

V gene: TRBV29-1
clone size: few
D gene: -
J gene: TRBJ1-2
CDR3 protein: CSAPHNYGYTF
CDR3 DNA: TGCAGCGCCCCCCATAACTATGGCTACACCTTC

V gene: TRBV29-1
clone size: many
D gene: -
J gene: TRBJ2-7
CDR3 protein: CSVSDGIAYEQYF
CDR3 DNA: TGCAGCGTTTCGGACGGGATAGCTTACGAGCAGTACTTC

V gene: TRBV29-1
clone size: many
D gene: -
J gene: TRBJ1-1
CDR3 protein: CSVEDHRVGTAEAFF
CDR3 DNA: TGCAGCGTTGAAGATCACAGGGTCGGGACGGCTGAAGCTTTCTTT

V gene: TRBV7-2
clone size: many
D gene: TRBD2
J gene: TRBJ2-3
CDR3 protein: CASSSRSGGGGADTQYF
CDR3 DNA: TGTGCCAGCAGCTCACGAAGCGGCGGGGGTGGCGCAGATACGCAGTATTTT